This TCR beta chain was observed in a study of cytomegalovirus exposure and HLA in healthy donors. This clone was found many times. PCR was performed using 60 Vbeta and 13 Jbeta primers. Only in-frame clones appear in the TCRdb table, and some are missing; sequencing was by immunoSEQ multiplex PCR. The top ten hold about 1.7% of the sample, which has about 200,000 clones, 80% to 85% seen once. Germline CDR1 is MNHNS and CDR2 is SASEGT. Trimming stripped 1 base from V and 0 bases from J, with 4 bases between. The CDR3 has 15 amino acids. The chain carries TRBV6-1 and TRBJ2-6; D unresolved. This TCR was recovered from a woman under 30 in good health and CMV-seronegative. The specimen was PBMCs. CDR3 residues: CASSEDNSGANVLTF. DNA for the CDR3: TGTGCCAGCAGTGAAGATAACTCTGGGGCCAACGTCCTGACTTTC.